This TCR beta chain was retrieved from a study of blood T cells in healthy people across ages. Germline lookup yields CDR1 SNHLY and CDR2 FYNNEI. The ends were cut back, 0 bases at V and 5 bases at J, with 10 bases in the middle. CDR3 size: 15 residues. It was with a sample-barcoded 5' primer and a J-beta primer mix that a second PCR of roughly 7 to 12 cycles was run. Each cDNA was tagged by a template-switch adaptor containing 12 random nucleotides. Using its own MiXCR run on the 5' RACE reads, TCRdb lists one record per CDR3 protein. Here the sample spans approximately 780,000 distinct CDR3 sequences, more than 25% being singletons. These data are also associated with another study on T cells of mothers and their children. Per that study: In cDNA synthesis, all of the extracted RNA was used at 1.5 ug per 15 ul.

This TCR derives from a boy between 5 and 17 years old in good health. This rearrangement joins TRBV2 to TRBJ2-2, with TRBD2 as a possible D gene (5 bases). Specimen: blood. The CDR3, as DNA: TGTGCCAGCAGTGAAGCGCTTCGGGGAACCGGGGAGCTGTTTTTT. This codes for CASSEALRGTGELFF. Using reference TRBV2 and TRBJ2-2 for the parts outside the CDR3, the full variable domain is EPEVTQTPSHQVTQMGQEVILRCVPISNHLYFYWYRQILGQKVEFLVSFYNNEISEKSEIFDDQFSVERPDGSNFTLKIRSTKLEDSAMYFCASSEALRGTGELFFGEGSRLTVL.